A single sample gave rise to the 17 T cell receptor beta chains below, sequenced in a study of blood T cell repertoires in COVID-19. Clones were read by immunoSEQ multiplex PCR, and TCRdb kept only the in-frame ones, dropping some. The table lists just over 250,000 clones, more than 90% of them singletons. What was sequenced was peripheral blood. The receptor set was obtained from a person under 35 with COVID-19, enrolled during active disease.

This clone has a single count. CDR3 nucleotides: TGTGCCTCCCACAGGGGGGAGGTTCAGGGAAATGAAGCTTTCTTT. It translates to CASHRGEVQGNEAFF. V and J are TRBV28 and TRBJ1-1; 8 nucleotides match TRBD1. The J segment lost 7 bases and the V segment lost 11 bases, leaving 18 bases of the junction unmatched. Per germline, CDR1 MDHEN and CDR2 SYDVKM. CDR3 length: 15 amino acids. Full variable domain (missing parts from reference TRBV28 and TRBJ1-1): DVKVTQSSRYLVKRTGEKVFLECVQDMDHENMFWYRQDPGLGLRLIYFSYDVKMKEKGDIPEGYSVSREKKERFSLILESASTNQTSMYLCASHRGEVQGNEAFFGQGTRLTVV.

The gene calls are TRBV9 and TRBJ1-2, with D perhaps TRBD1 (6 bases). This CDR3 contains 14 residues. V shed 0 bases and J shed 3 bases, with 9 bases lying between them. Per the germline V gene, CDR1 is SGDLS and CDR2 is YYNGEE. The CDR3 DNA sequence: TGTGCCAGCAGCGTAGGGGCAGGGGACTATGGCTACACCTTC. Translation gives CASSVGAGDYGYTF.

The chain combines TRBV7-9 with TRBJ2-7; D gene ambiguous. Germline values: CDR1 SEHNR, CDR2 FQNEAQ (reference sequence). The CDR3 contains 12 residues. V was clipped by 1 base and J by 11 bases, with 12 bases between them. The CDR3 region has the DNA TGTGCCAGCAGCTTAGAGACACCCACGAAGTACTTC. It yields the protein CASSLETPTKYF.

This chain's CDR3 is CASKTPGGGQPQHF. The CDR3, as DNA: TGTGCCAGTAAAACCCCTGGGGGCGGACAGCCCCAGCATTTT. The chain recombines TRBV19 with TRBJ1-5, with D possibly TRBD1 on 6 matching bases. V shed 7 bases and J shed 7 bases, with 17 bases lying between them. The germline CDR1 and CDR2 sequences are LNHDA and SQIVND (reference sequence). This CDR3 is built from 14 residues.

This chain links TRBV14 with TRBJ2-7; TRBD2 might be the D (7 bases). The germline V and J ends were trimmed by 0 bases and 5 bases, with 41 bases remaining between them. Germline V gene data show CDR1 as SGHDN and CDR2 as FVKESK. The CDR3 has 24 amino acids. This CDR3 reads CASSQDSSRGGGSPASPYFNEQYF. CDR3 bases: TGTGCCAGCAGCCAAGATTCTAGTAGAGGGGGAGGGAGCCCAGCGAGCCCTTATTTCAACGAGCAGTACTTC.

CDR3 amino acids: CASSLAPSGDAYNEQFF. The DNA of the CDR3 is TGCGCCAGCAGCTTGGCCCCGAGCGGTGATGCCTACAATGAGCAGTTCTTC. The chain recombines TRBV5-1 with TRBJ2-1, with a tentative D call TRBD2 (5 bases). Trimming pared 0 bases from V and 2 bases from J, leaving 15 bases between. There are 17 residues in the CDR3. The germline CDR1 and CDR2 sequences are SGHRS and YFSETQ.

The count of this clone is one. The V and J genes are TRBV9 and TRBJ1-1; the match to TRBD1 covers 11 bases. CDR1 and CDR2 from the germline V gene are SGDLS and YYNGEE. The CDR3 consists of 16 residues. Germline trimming cut 0 bases from V and 3 bases from J; bases unmatched to any gene: 4. DNA of the CDR3: TGTGCCAGCAGCGTAGGGACAGGGGGCGTGGACACTGAAGCTTTCTTT. Residues: CASSVGTGGVDTEAFF.

The CDR3 reads CASSQDRTYQPQHF. The CDR3 coding sequence is TGTGCCAGCAGCCAAGACAGAACTTATCAGCCCCAGCATTTT. The chain couples TRBV7-2 to TRBJ1-5; D perhaps matches TRBD1 (5 bases). Trimming took 5 bases from V and 5 from J, leaving 13 bases between them. Germline loops: CDR1 SGHTA, CDR2 FQGNSA. The CDR3 is 14 residues long. Using reference TRBV7-2 and TRBJ1-5 for the parts outside the CDR3, the full variable domain is GAGVSQSPSNKVTEKGKDVELRCDPISGHTALYWYRQSLGQGLEFLIYFQGNSAPDKSGLPSDRFSAERTGGSVSTLTIQRTQQEDSAVYLCASSQDRTYQPQHFGDGTRLSIL.

The chain recombines TRBV10-3 with TRBJ2-1; 8 bases align to TRBD2. Germline CDR1 reads ENHRY; CDR2 reads SYGVKD. V lost 7 bases to trimming and J lost 7 bases; unmatched junction nucleotides: 9. This CDR3 spans 14 amino acids. The DNA for the CDR3 is TGTGCCATCACCCCGGGACTAGTTACAAATGAGCAGTTCTTC. Its translation: CAITPGLVTNEQFF.

The V call is TRBV28, the J call TRBJ1-2; TRBD1 matches 8 bases. Germline V CDR1 and CDR2: MDHEN, SYDVKM. The CDR3 totals 16 residues. The V segment lost 6 bases and the J segment 4 bases; nucleotides outside the gene matches: 13. CDR3 sequence (DNA): TGTGCCAGCAGCTCACATCAGGGGGCGCAGGTCTATGGCTACACCTTC. Encoded protein: CASSSHQGAQVYGYTF.

This clone has a single count. The chain has TRBV9 and TRBJ2-2; no reliable D call. The germline V gene encodes CDR1 SGDLS and CDR2 YYNGEE. V was trimmed by 0 bases and J by 6 bases, leaving 6 bases between them. The CDR3 runs 13 residues. CDR3 coding DNA: TGTGCCAGCAGCGTAGCAGGATCCGGGGAGCTGTTTTTT. This gives the protein CASSVAGSGELFF.

The rearrangement joins TRBV25-1 to TRBJ1-2, with 7 bases aligning to TRBD1. Trimming removed 7 bases from V and 5 bases from J; junction bases left unmatched: 4. Germline CDR1 MGHDK, CDR2 SYGVNS. The CDR3 has 12 residues. This CDR3 is CASKGDSYGYTF. DNA of the CDR3: TGTGCCAGCAAGGGGGACAGTTATGGCTACACCTTC.

The chain uses TRBV28 and TRBJ2-4; 7 bases line up with TRBD2. The germline V gene has CDR1 MDHEN and CDR2 SYDVKM. CDR3 length: 13 amino acids. The V and J ends lost 4 bases and 4 bases, in that order; junction bases with no gene match: 1. The CDR3 bases are TGTGCCAGCAGTTCCGGGGGGAAAAACATTCAGTACTTC. Amino acids: CASSSGGKNIQYF.

This chain links TRBV19 with TRBJ1-2; D perhaps matches TRBD1 (6 bases). Germline V gives CDR1 LNHDA, CDR2 SQIVND (reference sequence). V lost 0 bases and J 6 bases, leaving 8 bases between the germline ends. The length of the CDR3 is 13 residues. CDR3 coding DNA: TGTGCCAGTAGTATAGACGGGGGGCATGGCTACACCTTC. Amino acid sequence: CASSIDGGHGYTF.

The rearrangement uses TRBV19 and TRBJ1-3; a possible D gene is TRBD1 (5 bases). V was trimmed by 7 bases and J by 4 bases, leaving 23 bases between them. The CDR3 has 17 amino acids. CDR1 and CDR2 (germline): LNHDA, SQIVND (reference sequence). The CDR3 sequence is CASTSAIAGRVGNTIYF. CDR3 DNA: TGTGCCAGTACCTCTGCGATCGCAGGCAGGGTCGGAAACACCATATATTTT.

V usage is TRBV19 and J usage is TRBJ2-2; 7 nucleotides align to TRBD1. V was pared by 7 bases and J by 5 bases, with 4 bases of the junction left unmatched. Germline assignment: CDR1 LNHDA and CDR2 SQIVND (reference sequence). This CDR3 has 13 residues. The CDR3 DNA reads TGTGCCAGTATACACAGGGGAACCGGGGAGCTGTTTTTT. It encodes CASIHRGTGELFF.

The chain joins TRBV11-2 to TRBJ2-3; 7 bases agree with TRBD1. CDR1 is SGHAT and CDR2 is FQNNGV in the germline V gene. The CDR3 is 14 residues long. With V trimmed by 4 bases and J by 7 bases, 8 bases remained unmatched. CDR3 nucleotides: TGTGCCAGCAGCTCCGGACAGGTCCGAAATACGCAGTATTTT. Amino acids: CASSSGQVRNTQYF. Supplemented by reference TRBV11-2 and TRBJ2-3, the full variable domain reads EAGVAQSPRYKIIEKRQSVAFWCNPISGHATLYWYQQILGQGPKLLIQFQNNGVVDDSQLPKDRFSAERLKGVDSTLKIQPAKLEDSAVYLCASSSGQVRNTQYFGPGTRLTVL.